This TCR beta chain appears in the sequencing data of a study of blood T cell repertoires in COVID-19. As handled by the study authors: Reference gene primers were amplified, and this amplification served to estimate nucleated cell counts. Using immunoSEQ multiplex PCR, the repertoire was profiled, and TCRdb retains in-frame clones only, with some absent. V, J and clone size are taken as reported in that table, and D and trimming were inferred from the DNA itself. The sample lists approximately 46,000 clones, about 76% seen once, with more than 20% in the top ten. This CDR3 has 13 amino acids. Per the germline V gene, CDR1 is SEHNR and CDR2 is FQNEAQ (reference sequence). V shed 1 base and J shed 9 bases, with 12 bases lying between them.

The specimen was peripheral blood. The chain links TRBV7-9 to TRBJ1-1; D uncertain. This sequence originates from a woman of 80 years or more with COVID-19, enrolled during active disease. CDR3 coding DNA: TGTGCCAGCAGCTTAGGGCAGGCTCCTAAAGCTTTCTTT. Residues: CASSLGQAPKAFF.